The clone carrying this T cell receptor (beta chain) was observed a few times. Its antigen is undetermined. The entry originates in a study of blood T cells in healthy people across ages. Study findings and constraints: As age increased, TCR beta diversity per million T cells fell in a roughly linear fashion. Considered underestimates were the diversity estimates obtained from one million T cells.

PCR was performed a second time for about 7 to 11 cycles using a sample-barcoded 5' primer and a J-beta primer mix. A template-switch adaptor containing 12 random nucleotides labeled each cDNA molecule. TCRdb recomputed calls from the 5' RACE reads with MiXCR, one row per CDR3 protein. This sample has about 900,000 distinct CDR3 sequences, with 60% to 80% found just once. This sequence was found in a man aged 25-45 years in good health. The specimen was blood.

CDR3 loop: CASMGGGVEQFF. CDR3 bases: TGTGCCAGCATGGGGGGGGGCGTTGAGCAGTTCTTC. The J gene is TRBJ2-1, the V gene TRBV12-3 or TRBV12-4, with a weak D call TRBD2 (7 bases). The CDR3 loop spans 12 amino acids. V was cut by 7 bases and J by 9 bases, with 13 bases left in between.